Described below is a single T cell receptor beta chain sequence and its context. Its binding antigen is unknown. Base-call qualities are not available, and no considerably larger clone is one nucleotide away. The source of the sample is a study of blood T cell repertoires in COVID-19 (dated by TCRdb to 2018 to 2021). Regarding the study in general: Samples covering the acute and convalescent phases of COVID-19 were provided by collaborators in the United States, Italy and Spain. The prospective study material was composed of cDNA or gDNA derived from T cells, B-cell-depleted T cells, or PBMCs. Subjects who had been exposed to COVID-19, were actively infected with it, or had recovered from it provided the deeply sampled blood TCRbeta repertoires that made up the dataset. The repertoires were released in a freely available public database meant as a resource for research on the immune response to SARS-CoV-2. The samples were drawn from two sources: the first 160 participants of the ongoing ImmuneRACE study, and 1,254 subjects contributed by 6 global collaborators. Nearly every sample came with metadata listing a de-identified subject ID, COVID-19 status, age in years and sex. Where HLA class I and class II types were available, the types were taken from metadata supplied by the sample provider, not from assay-based typing. The investigation overall reported the following: The quantity of clinical and demographic metadata differed by source and by participant and was supplied without curation.

Participants in the prospective study were enrolled through a virtual design, were aged roughly 18 to 100 years, and lived in fewer than 30 United States geographic areas. Cohort assignment in the prospective study relied on participant-reported clinical history from a screening survey and a study questionnaire. Exposed participants were defined as having been in contact with someone with a PCR-confirmed or clinician-diagnosed COVID-19 case within 2 weeks of study entry. Each participant in the prospective study had whole blood, serum and a nasopharyngeal or oropharyngeal swab collected by mobile phlebotomists. Prospective study participants could optionally give additional blood draws and questionnaires over an approximately 2-month period. Before DNA extraction, blood samples from the prospective study were shipped at room temperature or frozen. CDR1 and CDR2 are read off the germline V gene as MGHRA and YSYEKL. V and J are truncated by 3 bases and 1 base respectively, leaving an intervening sequence of 14 bases. The CDR3 covers 16 residues, taking in both the cysteine and the phenylalanine. Only the CDR3 portion is preserved as DNA: 48 bases, with reading frame beginning at the first base.

The immunoSEQ Assay, a bias-controlled multiplex PCR, was used to amplify TCRbeta CDR3 regions from genomic DNA. The original methods were these. Within the assay, amplification of reference gene primers was used to estimate how many nucleated cells each sample contained. To quantify the absolute abundance of each unique TCRbeta CDR3 rearrangement, sequence reads were collapsed and filtered. For each sample, productive Simpson clonality was calculated as the square root of Simpson's diversity index across productive rearrangements. What TCRdb holds here is the immuneACCESS table cut down to in-frame rearrangements. Part of the clones is not present; checked against another copy, under half of the missing clones reflect an unresolved V gene, and the others are unexplained. V, J and clone size are taken as reported in that table, and D and trimming were inferred from the DNA itself. This sample holds around 190,000 clones; 84% were observed only once. The ten largest clones represent 3% to 3.5% of the sample.

The source material was PBMCs or T cells enriched from blood (not recorded which). In this chain, TRBV4-1 is recombined with TRBJ2-3; possibly the D gene is TRBD2, per 5 matching bases. This clonotype was sampled from a woman aged 30 to 39 who had been exposed to COVID-19. The DNA sequence follows: TGCGCCAGCAGCCATAAGATTGGACTCGGCACAGATACGCAGTATTTT. This is translated as CASSHKIGLGTDTQYF.